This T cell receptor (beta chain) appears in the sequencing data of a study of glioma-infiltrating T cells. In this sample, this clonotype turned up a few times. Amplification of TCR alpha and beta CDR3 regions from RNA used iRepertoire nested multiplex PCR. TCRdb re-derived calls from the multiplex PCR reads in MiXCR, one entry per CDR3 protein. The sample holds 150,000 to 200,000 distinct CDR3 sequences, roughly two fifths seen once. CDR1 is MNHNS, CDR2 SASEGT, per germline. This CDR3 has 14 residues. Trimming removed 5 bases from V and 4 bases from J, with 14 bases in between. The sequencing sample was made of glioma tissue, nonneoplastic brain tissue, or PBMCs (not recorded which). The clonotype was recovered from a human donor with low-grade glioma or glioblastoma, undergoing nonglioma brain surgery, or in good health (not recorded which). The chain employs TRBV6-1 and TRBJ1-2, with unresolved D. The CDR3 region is CASSTPDKFYGYTF. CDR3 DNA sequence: TGTGCCAGCAGTACCCCAGACAAGTTCTATGGCTACACCTTC.